This entry features one T cell receptor (beta chain) sequence. The antigen is unknown. This specimen belongs to a study of CD8 T cells in ankylosing spondylitis. Study outcomes and limitations: Within ankylosing spondylitis blood, a TCR beta motif made up of under 10 highly homologous variants appeared to be characteristic.

This CDR3 comprises 11 residues. The V gene's germline CDR1 is MNHNS and CDR2 SASEGT. V was pared by 1 base and J by 9 bases, with 1 base between. A quantitative 5'-RACE method, one with molecular barcodes, was used to make TCR beta libraries. TCRdb ran MiXCR on the 5' RACE reads and lists one entry per CDR3 protein. Among around 770,000 distinct CDR3 sequences listed, roughly 12% were seen once. The genes are TRBV6-1 and TRBJ1-6; D uncertain. This sequence was found in a male donor with ankylosing spondylitis. Material: blood, either unsorted or a sorted T cell fraction (not recorded which). The CDR3 spells CASSEGSPLHF. CDR3 coding DNA: TGTGCCAGCAGTGAAGGTTCACCCCTCCACTTT.